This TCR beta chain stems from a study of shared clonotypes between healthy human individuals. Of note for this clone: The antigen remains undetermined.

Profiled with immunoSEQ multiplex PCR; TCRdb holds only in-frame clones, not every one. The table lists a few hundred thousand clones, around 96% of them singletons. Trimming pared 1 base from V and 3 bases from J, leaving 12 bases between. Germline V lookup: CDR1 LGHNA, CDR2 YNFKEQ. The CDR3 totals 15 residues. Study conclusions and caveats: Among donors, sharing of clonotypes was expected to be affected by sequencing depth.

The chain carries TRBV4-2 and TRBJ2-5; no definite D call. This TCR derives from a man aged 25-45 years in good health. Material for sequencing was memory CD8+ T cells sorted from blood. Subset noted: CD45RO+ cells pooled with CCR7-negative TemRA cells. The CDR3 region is CASSQALGRKETQYF. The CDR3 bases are TGTGCCAGCAGCCAAGCTCTCGGGCGAAAAGAGACCCAGTACTTC.